This T cell receptor beta chain was sequenced for a study of shared T cell receptors in the human thymus (dated by TCRdb to the early 2020s). The study in broad terms: The study examined how the human thymus generates shared, self-reactive T-cell receptor alpha chains.

Libraries came from the immunoSEQ multiplex PCR assay. TCRdb retrieved this table from immuneACCESS and kept in-frame rearrangements only. Not all clones are present; in checked studies, unresolved V genes account for under half, and no reason is known for the remainder. In this sample the table shows hundreds of thousands of clones, 88% of which occur a single time. Of the sample, 0.0095% to 0.013% falls within the top ten clones. The CDR3 runs 16 amino acids, cysteine and phenylalanine included. The only DNA kept is the CDR3, 48 bases in frame from the first base. At the junction V is shortened by 0 bases and J by 5 bases; bases outside the gene matches: 6. CDR1 and CDR2 were assigned from the germline V gene as SGDLS and YYNGEE. As for this clone: The specificity of this receptor is unknown. No base-level quality is on record; no much larger clone is a single base apart.

The sample was also linked to a second study, of human thymus T cells. The second publication reports: Immunologically healthy infants undergoing open corrective cardiac surgery for congenital heart defects in Finland were used as donors. Thymus tissue was collected as surgical resects that were removed during corrective cardiac surgery. Both the thymic and the peripheral blood repertoires appeared to show biased V and J gene segment usage. The related research found that thymic TCR repertoires overlapped highly between unrelated individuals. The study used roughly 8 infant thymus samples plus four related peripheral blood samples to characterize TCR alpha and beta repertoires. Donor ages ranging from 7 to 244 days were recorded, and a handful of male and a couple of female infants were included in the cohort. Thymocytes were freed from the tissue by mechanical means and kept at -70 degrees C as pellets of roughly 9-34 million cells. A QIAsymphony instrument was used to extract genomic DNA from the frozen cell pellets. The immunoSEQ multiplex PCR assay was used to amplify the TCRB and TCRAD loci from a standardized amount of quality-controlled genomic DNA. The amplicons covered the V(D)J region and were long enough to include the CDR3 and to identify the V and J genes. Amplicon sequencing was performed on an Illumina platform through the commercial immunoSEQ service. Primer bias and sequencing errors were corrected as previously described, and TCRAD and TCRB were defined on the basis of the IMGT database. Analysis of the repertoires was done with immunoSEQ Analyzer 3.0 and VDJTools and included basic statistics, V/J segment usage, diversity estimates, rarefaction and pairwise overlap. Chao1, ChaoE, Efron-Thisted, Shannon and inverse Simpson indices were used to estimate diversity, which was also estimated on datasets down-sampled to the smallest sample. For repertoire overlap, CDR3 nucleotide sequence, V gene and J gene had to match strictly, and clustering was done by Jaccard-based multidimensional scaling. On average, thymus samples yielded around 800,000 unique TCRB clonotypes, whereas blood samples yielded about 84,000.

The receptor chain draws on TRBV9 and TRBJ2-5; 11 junctional bases match TRBD1. The receptor was isolated from a boy in the first two years of life with a congenital heart defect. Donor details come from another sample of the same person, matched by shared clones. Input material: thymocytes. The bases are TGTGCCAGCAGCGTAGCTGGGACAGGGGGGCGGGAGACCCAGTACTTC. This gives the protein CASSVAGTGGRETQYF.